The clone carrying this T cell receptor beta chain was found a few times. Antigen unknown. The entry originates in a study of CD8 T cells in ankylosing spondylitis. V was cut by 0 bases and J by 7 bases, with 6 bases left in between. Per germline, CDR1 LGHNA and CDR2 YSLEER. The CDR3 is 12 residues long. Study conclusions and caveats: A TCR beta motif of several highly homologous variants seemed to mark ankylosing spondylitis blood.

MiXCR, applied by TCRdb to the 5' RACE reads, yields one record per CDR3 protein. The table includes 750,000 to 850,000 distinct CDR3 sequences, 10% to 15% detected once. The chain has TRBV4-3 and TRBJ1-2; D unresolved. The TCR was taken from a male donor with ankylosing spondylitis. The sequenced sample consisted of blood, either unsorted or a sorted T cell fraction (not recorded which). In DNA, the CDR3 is TGCGCCAGCAGCCAAGATCTAGTTGGCTACACCTTC. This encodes CASSQDLVGYTF.